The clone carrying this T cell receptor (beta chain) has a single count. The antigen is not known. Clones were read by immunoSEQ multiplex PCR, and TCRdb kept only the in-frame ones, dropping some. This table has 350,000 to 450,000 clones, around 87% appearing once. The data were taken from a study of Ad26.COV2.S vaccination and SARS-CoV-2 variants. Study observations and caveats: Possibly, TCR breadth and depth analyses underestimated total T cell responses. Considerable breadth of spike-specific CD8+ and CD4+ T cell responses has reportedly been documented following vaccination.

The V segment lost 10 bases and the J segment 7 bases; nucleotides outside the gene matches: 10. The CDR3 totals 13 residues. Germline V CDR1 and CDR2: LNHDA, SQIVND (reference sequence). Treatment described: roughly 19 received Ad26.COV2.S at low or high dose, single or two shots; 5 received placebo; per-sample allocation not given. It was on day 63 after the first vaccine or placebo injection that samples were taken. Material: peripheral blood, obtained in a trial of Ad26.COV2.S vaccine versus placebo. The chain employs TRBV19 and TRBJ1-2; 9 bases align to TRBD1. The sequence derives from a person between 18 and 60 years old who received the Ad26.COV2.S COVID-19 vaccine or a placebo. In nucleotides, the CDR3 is TGTGCCACTTGGGACAGGGAAAGGGTTGGCTACACCTTC. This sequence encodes CATWDRERVGYTF. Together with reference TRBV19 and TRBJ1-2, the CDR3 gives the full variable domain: DGGITQSPKYLFRKEGQNVTLSCEQNLNHDAMYWYRQDPGQGLRLIYYSQIVNDFQKGDIAEGYSVSREKKESFPLTVTSAQKNPTAFYLCATWDRERVGYTFGSGTRLTVV.